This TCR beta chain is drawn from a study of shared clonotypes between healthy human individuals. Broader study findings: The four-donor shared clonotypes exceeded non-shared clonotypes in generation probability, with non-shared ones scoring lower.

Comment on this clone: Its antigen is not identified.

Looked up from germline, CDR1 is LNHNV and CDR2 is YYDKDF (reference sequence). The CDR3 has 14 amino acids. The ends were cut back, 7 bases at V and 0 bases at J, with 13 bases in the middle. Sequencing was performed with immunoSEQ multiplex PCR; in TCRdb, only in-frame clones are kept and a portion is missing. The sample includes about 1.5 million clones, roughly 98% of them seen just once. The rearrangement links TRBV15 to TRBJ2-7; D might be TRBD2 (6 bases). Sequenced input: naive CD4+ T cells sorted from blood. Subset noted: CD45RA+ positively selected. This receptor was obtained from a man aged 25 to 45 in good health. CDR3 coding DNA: TGTGCCACCAAAGAGCGGGCAGGCTCCTACGAGCAGTACTTC. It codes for CATKERAGSYEQYF.